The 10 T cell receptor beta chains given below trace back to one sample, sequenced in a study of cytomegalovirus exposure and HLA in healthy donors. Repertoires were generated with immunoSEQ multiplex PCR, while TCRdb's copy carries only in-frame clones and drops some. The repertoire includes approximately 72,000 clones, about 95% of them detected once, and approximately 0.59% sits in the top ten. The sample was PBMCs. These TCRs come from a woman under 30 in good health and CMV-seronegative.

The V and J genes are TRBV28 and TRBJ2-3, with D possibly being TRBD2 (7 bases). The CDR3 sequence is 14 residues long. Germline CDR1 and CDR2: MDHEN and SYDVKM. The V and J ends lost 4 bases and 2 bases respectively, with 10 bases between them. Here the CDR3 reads CASSSAGATDTQYF. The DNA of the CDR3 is TGTGCCAGCAGTTCTGCGGGGGCCACAGATACGCAGTATTTT.

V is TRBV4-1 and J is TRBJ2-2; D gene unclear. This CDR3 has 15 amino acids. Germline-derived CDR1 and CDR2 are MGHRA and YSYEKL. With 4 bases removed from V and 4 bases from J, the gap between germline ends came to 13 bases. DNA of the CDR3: TGCGCCAGCAGCCCCCAGTGGGCCCTCACCGGGGAGCTGTTTTTT. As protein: CASSPQWALTGELFF.

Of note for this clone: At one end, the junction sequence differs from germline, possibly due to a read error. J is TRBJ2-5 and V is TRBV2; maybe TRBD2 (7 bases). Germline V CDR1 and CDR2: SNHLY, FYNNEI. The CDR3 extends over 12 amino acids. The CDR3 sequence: CAGGGGPETQYF. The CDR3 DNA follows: TGCGCAGGTGGGGGGGGGCCAGAGACCCAGTACTTC.

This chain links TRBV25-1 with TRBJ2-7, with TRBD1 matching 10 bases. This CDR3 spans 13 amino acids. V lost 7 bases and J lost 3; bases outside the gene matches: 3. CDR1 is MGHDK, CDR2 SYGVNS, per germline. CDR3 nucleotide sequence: TGTGCCAGCAAAGGACAGGGGGGCTACGAGCAGTACTTC. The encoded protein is CASKGQGGYEQYF.

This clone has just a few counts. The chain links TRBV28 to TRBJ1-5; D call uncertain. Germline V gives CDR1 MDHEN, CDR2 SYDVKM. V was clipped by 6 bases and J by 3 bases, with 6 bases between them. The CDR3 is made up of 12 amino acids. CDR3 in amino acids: CASSYYNQPQHF. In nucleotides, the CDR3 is TGTGCCAGCAGCTATTACAATCAGCCCCAGCATTTT.

The CDR3 coding sequence is TGCAGCGTTGAAGGGGGGCCCTCCCGGGGAAGATGGGAGACCCAGTACTTC. Its protein is CSVEGGPSRGRWETQYF. The chain combines TRBV29-1 with TRBJ2-5, with D maybe TRBD1 (6 bases). There are 17 residues in the CDR3. From germline, CDR1 is SQVTM and CDR2 ANQGSEA. The V gene lost 1 base and the J gene lost 5 bases, with 23 bases spanning the gap.

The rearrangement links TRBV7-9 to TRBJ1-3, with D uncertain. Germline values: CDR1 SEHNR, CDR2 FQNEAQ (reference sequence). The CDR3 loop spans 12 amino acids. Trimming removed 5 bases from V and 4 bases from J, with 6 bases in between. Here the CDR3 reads CASSLTGNTIYF. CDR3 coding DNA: TGTGCCAGCAGCCTGACAGGAAACACCATATATTTT.

The CDR3: CAWIPGLIMNTEAFF. CDR3 coding DNA: TGTGCCTGGATTCCGGGACTTATTATGAACACTGAAGCTTTCTTT. The chain carries TRBV30 and TRBJ1-1; D perhaps matches TRBD1 (5 bases). The CDR3 sequence is 15 residues long. Germline assignment: CDR1 GTSNPN and CDR2 SVGIG (reference sequence). The V end was cut by 4 bases, the J end by 0 bases, with 15 bases between.

CDR3: CASSDRTVNTEAFF. CDR3 nucleotides: TGTGCCAGCAGTGACAGGACAGTCAACACTGAAGCTTTCTTT. The chain combines TRBV6-1 with TRBJ1-1; D is perhaps TRBD1 (6 bases). The CDR3 spans 14 residues. Germline V lookup: CDR1 MNHNS, CDR2 SASEGT. The V and J ends lost 3 bases and 2 bases respectively, with 10 bases between them.

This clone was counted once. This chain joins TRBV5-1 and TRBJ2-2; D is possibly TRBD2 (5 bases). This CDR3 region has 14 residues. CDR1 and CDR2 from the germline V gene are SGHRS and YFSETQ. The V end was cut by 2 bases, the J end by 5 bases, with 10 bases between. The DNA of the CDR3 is TGCGCCAGCAGCTTTTTAAGAGGGACCGGGGAGCTGTTTTTT. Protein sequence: CASSFLRGTGELFF.